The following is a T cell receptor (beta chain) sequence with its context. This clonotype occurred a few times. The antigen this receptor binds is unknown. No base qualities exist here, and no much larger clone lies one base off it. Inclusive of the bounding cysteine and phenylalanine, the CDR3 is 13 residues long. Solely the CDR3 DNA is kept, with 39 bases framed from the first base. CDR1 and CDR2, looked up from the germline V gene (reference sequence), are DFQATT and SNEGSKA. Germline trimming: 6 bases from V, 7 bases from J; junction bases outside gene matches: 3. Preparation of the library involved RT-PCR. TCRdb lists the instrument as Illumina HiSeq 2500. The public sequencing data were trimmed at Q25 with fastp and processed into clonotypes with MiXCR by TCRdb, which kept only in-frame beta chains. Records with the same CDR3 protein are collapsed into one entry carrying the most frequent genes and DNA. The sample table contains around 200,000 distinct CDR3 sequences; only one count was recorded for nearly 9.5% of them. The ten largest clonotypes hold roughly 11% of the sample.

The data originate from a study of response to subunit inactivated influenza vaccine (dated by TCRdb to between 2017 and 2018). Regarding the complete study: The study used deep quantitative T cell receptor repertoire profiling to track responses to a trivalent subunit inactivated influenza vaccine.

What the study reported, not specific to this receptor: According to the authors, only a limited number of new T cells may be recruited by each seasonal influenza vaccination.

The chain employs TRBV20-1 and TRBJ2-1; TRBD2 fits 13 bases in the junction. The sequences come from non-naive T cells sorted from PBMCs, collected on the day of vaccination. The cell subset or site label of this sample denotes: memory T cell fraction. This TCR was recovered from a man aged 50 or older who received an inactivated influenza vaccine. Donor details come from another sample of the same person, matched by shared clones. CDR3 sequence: CSAVTSGGNEQFF. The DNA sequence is TGCAGTGCGGTGACTAGCGGGGGGAATGAGCAGTTCTTC.